These 21 T cell receptor beta chains were sequenced from one sample in a study of T cell responses to AZD1222 COVID-19 vaccine. Only in-frame clones appear in the TCRdb table, and some are missing; sequencing was by immunoSEQ multiplex PCR. The table records 110,000 to 150,000 clones, around 89% of them present only once. Here the sequenced sample was peripheral blood, taken on day 0 of AZD1222 vaccination. Source of these receptors: an adult in good health.

This clone was detected only once. This chain links TRBV28 with TRBJ1-5; 7 bases line up with TRBD1. This CDR3 has 15 amino acids. The V segment lost 4 bases and the J segment 5 bases; nucleotides outside the gene matches: 8. Germline lookup yields CDR1 MDHEN and CDR2 SYDVKM. The CDR3 DNA reads TGTGCCAGCAGTTGGCCTGACAGGGCCGATCAGCCCCAGCATTTT. Its translation is CASSWPDRADQPQHF.

The chain couples TRBV30 to TRBJ1-5; TRBD1 aligns across 10 bases. Losses at the gene ends were 2 bases for V and 10 bases for J; bases not matched to a gene: 11. Germline V CDR1 and CDR2: GTSNPN, SVGIG (reference sequence). This CDR3 is built from 15 residues. The CDR3 loop reads CAWSYGTGAGEPQHF. CDR3 coding DNA: TGTGCCTGGAGTTATGGGACAGGGGCGGGTGAACCCCAGCATTTT.

The chain carries TRBV15 and TRBJ1-6, with 10 bases fitting TRBD1. Germline V gives CDR1 LNHNV, CDR2 YYDKDF (reference sequence). The CDR3 has 15 amino acids. V lost 5 bases to trimming and J lost 10 bases; unmatched junction nucleotides: 8. The CDR3 spells CATSGGDRGLSPLHF. CDR3 bases: TGTGCCACCAGCGGGGGCGACAGGGGGCTCTCACCCCTCCACTTT.

The gene calls are TRBV29-1 and TRBJ1-1; weak D call: TRBD1 (5 bases). There are 12 residues in the CDR3. Germline CDR1 reads SQVTM; CDR2 reads ANQGSEA. Trimming left V 5 bases short and J 7 bases short, with 14 bases between. The CDR3 DNA follows: TGCAGCGTTCGGCCCGGGGGGAATGAAGCTTTCTTT. It yields the protein CSVRPGGNEAFF.

This sequence joins TRBV5-1 and TRBJ2-7; 8 bases are shared with TRBD1. The V gene's germline CDR1 is SGHRS and CDR2 YFSETQ. The CDR3 spans 14 residues. Losses at the gene ends were 3 bases for V and 6 bases for J; bases not matched to a gene: 8. CDR3 DNA sequence: TGCGCCAGCAGCTCCGGGACAGGTTCAGGCGAGCAGTACTTC. Translating it yields CASSSGTGSGEQYF.

There are a few counts of this clone. The chain links TRBV2 to TRBJ1-2; 12 bases align to TRBD1. The CDR3 is 13 amino acids. Germline values: CDR1 SNHLY, CDR2 FYNNEI. V shed 6 bases, J shed 6 bases, and the junction held 2 bases outside the gene matches. For the CDR3, the DNA is TGTGCCAGCAGGGGACAGGGGGCTGATGGCTACACCTTC. It codes for CASRGQGADGYTF. Full variable domain (rest looked up from reference TRBV2 and TRBJ1-2): EPEVTQTPSHQVTQMGQEVILRCVPISNHLYFYWYRQILGQKVEFLVSFYNNEISEKSEIFDDQFSVERPDGSNFTLKIRSTKLEDSAMYFCASRGQGADGYTFGSGTRLTVV.

The V call is TRBV27, the J call TRBJ2-1; 7 nucleotides match TRBD1. CDR1 and CDR2 (germline): MNHEY, SMNVEV (reference sequence). The CDR3 is made up of 15 amino acids. J gave up 8 bases and V 6 bases, and 13 bases lay outside the gene matches. The CDR3 DNA reads as TGTGCCAGCAGGAGACAGGGTTCGGTTTTGCATGAGCAGTTCTTC. Translation: CASRRQGSVLHEQFF.

The chain couples TRBV30 to TRBJ2-7, with 7 nucleotides matching TRBD1. Germline lookup yields CDR1 GTSNPN and CDR2 SVGIG (reference sequence). V was pared by 5 bases and J by 6 bases, with 13 bases of the junction left unmatched. The length of the CDR3 is 14 residues. The DNA for the CDR3 is TGTGCCTGGGAGACAGGGAACTCCCTCGGCGAGCAGTACTTC. Protein product: CAWETGNSLGEQYF.

The chain joins TRBV3-1 (or the pseudogene TRBV3-2) to TRBJ1-4; no clear D. V shed 4 bases and J shed 3 bases, with 6 bases lying between them. This CDR3 has 13 amino acids. Germline values: CDR1 LGHDT, CDR2 YNNKEL (reference sequence). The CDR3 sequence is CASSPQANEKLFF. The CDR3 nucleotides read TGTGCCAGCAGCCCCCAAGCTAATGAAAAACTGTTTTTT.

The chain couples TRBV5-1 to TRBJ2-1; D might be TRBD2 (6 bases). Germline V gene lookup returns CDR1 SGHRS and CDR2 YFSETQ. The CDR3 runs 16 residues. Trimming took 2 bases from V and 0 from J, leaving 12 bases between them. This chain's CDR3 is CASSLTGLSSYNEQFF. The CDR3 DNA is TGCGCCAGCAGCTTAACGGGACTCAGCTCCTACAATGAGCAGTTCTTC. The full variable domain, its missing parts supplied by reference TRBV5-1 and TRBJ2-1, is KAGVTQTPRYLIKTRGQQVTLSCSPISGHRSVSWYQQTPGQGLQFLFEYFSETQRNKGNFPGRFSGRQFSNSRSEMNVSTLELGDSALYLCASSLTGLSSYNEQFFGPGTRLTVL.

This chain connects TRBV6-4 to TRBJ2-1; D not certain. This CDR3 is built from 13 residues. Trimming left V 2 bases short and J 4 bases short, with 6 bases between. Germline lookup yields CDR1 MRHNA and CDR2 SNTAGT. In nucleotides, the CDR3 is TGTGCCAGCAGTGACACCGAGTACAATGAGCAGTTCTTC. This encodes CASSDTEYNEQFF.

The V call is TRBV6-5, the J call TRBJ1-2; D is perhaps TRBD1 (6 bases). V gave up 2 bases and J gave up 3 bases, with 13 bases separating them. The germline V gene has CDR1 MNHEY and CDR2 SVGAGI. The CDR3 extends over 15 amino acids. Here the CDR3 DNA reads TGTGCCAGCAGTTACGGGCTGAGGGGGGACTATGGCTACACCTTC. It is translated as CASSYGLRGDYGYTF.

The rearrangement uses TRBV27 and TRBJ1-5; possible D gene TRBD1, 5 bases. The germline V gene encodes CDR1 MNHEY and CDR2 SMNVEV (reference sequence). The CDR3 is 14 amino acids. V shed 5 bases and J shed 4 bases, with 12 bases lying between them. In nucleotides, the CDR3 is TGTGCCAGCAGTCCCCGGGACGGTAATCAGCCCCAGCATTTT. The encoded protein is CASSPRDGNQPQHF.

The chain joins TRBV4-2 to TRBJ2-3, with 12 nucleotides matching TRBD2. V shed 5 bases and J 6 bases; nucleotides not matched to a gene: 9. Germline assignment: CDR1 LGHNA and CDR2 YNFKEQ. The CDR3 extends over 16 amino acids. In nucleotides, the CDR3 is TGTGCCAGCAGCAGACTAGCGGGAGCCCTCGGGGATACGCAGTATTTT. As protein: CASSRLAGALGDTQYF.

The gene calls are TRBV2 and TRBJ2-1; D is possibly TRBD2 (6 bases). The CDR3 totals 15 residues. CDR1 and CDR2 (germline): SNHLY, FYNNEI. V was pared by 3 bases and J by 4 bases, with 13 bases between. The chain's CDR3 is CASSEKSGVYNEQFF. The CDR3 DNA sequence: TGTGCCAGCAGTGAGAAGTCGGGGGTGTACAATGAGCAGTTCTTC.

This rearrangement joins TRBV11-3 to TRBJ2-5, with TRBD1 matching over 11 bases. Germline CDR1 and CDR2: SGHNT and YENEEA. The CDR3 has 18 residues. V gave up 7 bases and J gave up 5 bases; unmatched junction bases: 18. The CDR3 spells CASTHPFPDRGPGETQYF. In nucleotides, the CDR3 is TGTGCCAGCACCCATCCTTTTCCGGACAGGGGGCCGGGGGAGACCCAGTACTTC.

Only a few counts were recorded for this clone. DNA of the CDR3: TGTGCCAGCAGTACAGGGGCGAACACTGAAGCTTTCTTT. It specifies CASSTGANTEAFF. The V gene is TRBV6-4, the J gene TRBJ1-1; the match to TRBD1 covers 7 bases. Germline V gives CDR1 MRHNA, CDR2 SNTAGT. Losses at the gene ends were 5 bases for V and 1 base for J; bases not matched to a gene: 1. CDR3 size: 13 residues.

CDR3 nucleotides: TGCGCCAGCAGCCCATCGACAGCGTATTCCTACGAGCAGTACTTC. Translated, it gives CASSPSTAYSYEQYF. V and J are TRBV5-1 and TRBJ2-7; TRBD1 might be the D (5 bases). This CDR3 is built from 15 residues. Germline-derived CDR1 and CDR2 are SGHRS and YFSETQ. Trimming left V 4 bases short and J 1 base short, with 15 bases between.

V usage is TRBV3-1 (or the pseudogene TRBV3-2) and J usage is TRBJ1-4, with a tentative D call TRBD1 (6 bases). The germline V and J ends were trimmed by 4 bases and 4 bases, with 16 bases remaining between them. Germline CDR1 is LGHDT and CDR2 is YNNKEL (reference sequence). The CDR3 is 16 amino acids. Here the CDR3 reads CASSRRGAGDNEKLFF. In DNA form, the CDR3 reads TGTGCCAGCAGCCGAAGGGGGGCAGGGGATAATGAAAAACTGTTTTTT.

V and J are TRBV20-1 and TRBJ2-3; D unclear. Between the trimmed V and J ends, which lost 3 bases and 2 bases, there was a span of 12 bases. This CDR3 comprises 14 residues. Germline CDR1 DFQATT, CDR2 SNEGSKA (reference sequence). The chain's CDR3 is CSASRSANTDTQYF. The CDR3 DNA follows: TGCAGTGCTAGTAGGTCGGCTAACACAGATACGCAGTATTTT.

V gene TRBV20-1 combines with J gene TRBJ1-1, with D perhaps matching TRBD1 (6 bases). V was trimmed by 4 bases and J by 3 bases, leaving 6 bases between them. This CDR3 is 11 amino acids long. The germline V gene encodes CDR1 DFQATT and CDR2 SNEGSKA (reference sequence). This CDR3 is CSATGDTEAFF. CDR3 nucleotide sequence: TGCAGTGCTACAGGGGACACTGAAGCTTTCTTT.